These 21 T cell receptor beta chains were all obtained from the same sample, sequenced in a study of T cell responses to AZD1222 COVID-19 vaccine. Sequenced by immunoSEQ multiplex PCR; TCRdb stores in-frame clones only, minus some. The sample lists tens of thousands of clones; nearly 90% were seen once. Sequencing was performed on peripheral blood, taken on day 0 of AZD1222 vaccination. The receptors were gathered from an adult in good health.

The chain combines TRBV19 with TRBJ1-5, with TRBD1 identical over 10 bases. This CDR3 spans 16 amino acids. Germline V CDR1 and CDR2: LNHDA, SQIVND (reference sequence). Germline trimming cut 5 bases from V and 9 bases from J; bases unmatched to any gene: 13. The CDR3 DNA reads as TGTGCCAGTAGTCCTACCACCGGGACAGGGGTATGGCCCCAGCATTTT. Translation gives CASSPTTGTGVWPQHF.

V gene TRBV11-3 combines with J gene TRBJ2-1, with a weak D call TRBD2 (6 bases). The CDR3 sequence is 15 residues long. Germline lookup yields CDR1 SGHNT and CDR2 YENEEA. Trimming shortened V by 5 bases and J by 3 bases, and 14 bases separated the two germline ends. This chain's CDR3 is CASSPRGTRYNEQFF. In DNA, the CDR3 is TGTGCCAGCAGCCCTCGGGGGACTCGCTACAATGAGCAGTTCTTC.

The chain is built from TRBV9 and TRBJ1-2; D remains ambiguous. Germline values: CDR1 SGDLS, CDR2 YYNGEE. This CDR3 has 12 residues. V was clipped by 0 bases and J by 8 bases, with 8 bases between them. The CDR3 sequence is CASSVGVGGYTF. The CDR3 DNA sequence: TGTGCCAGCAGCGTAGGGGTTGGGGGCTACACCTTC.

This chain uses TRBV6-5 with TRBJ1-3, with TRBD1 matching 10 bases. Looked up from germline, CDR1 is MNHEY and CDR2 is SVGAGI. V gave up 4 bases and J gave up 1 base; unmatched junction bases: 4. The CDR3 covers 16 residues. Here the CDR3 DNA reads TGTGCCAGCAGTTCCACGGACAGGGGGTCTGGAAACACCATATATTTT. Its protein is CASSSTDRGSGNTIYF.

The rearrangement uses TRBV29-1 and TRBJ2-2; D is unclear. V was pared by 6 bases and J by 7 bases, with 12 bases between. This CDR3 is 12 amino acids long. The germline CDR1 and CDR2 sequences are SQVTM and ANQGSEA. The CDR3 DNA follows: TGCAGCGTCGTGCGGATGGGCGGGGAGCTGTTTTTT. This gives the protein CSVVRMGGELFF.

The V call is TRBV11-2, the J call TRBJ1-4; D is possibly TRBD1 (6 bases). The V end was cut by 6 bases, the J end by 0 bases, with 14 bases between. Per the germline V gene, CDR1 is SGHAT and CDR2 is FQNNGV. This CDR3 has 16 residues. The chain's CDR3 is CASRNAGEATNEKLFF. As DNA, the CDR3 is TGTGCCAGCAGAAACGCAGGGGAAGCAACTAATGAAAAACTGTTTTTT.

The table lists this clone with a count of one. The chain employs TRBV6-5 and TRBJ2-2; 9 nucleotides align to TRBD1. Losses at the gene ends were 2 bases for V and 6 bases for J; bases not matched to a gene: 4. This CDR3 has 15 amino acids. Per the germline V gene, CDR1 is MNHEY and CDR2 is SVGAGI. The CDR3 loop reads CASSYNRGRSGELFF. CDR3 bases: TGTGCCAGCAGTTACAACAGGGGGCGATCCGGGGAGCTGTTTTTT.

The gene calls are TRBV27 and TRBJ1-2; 9 bases align to TRBD1. The V gene's germline CDR1 is MNHEY and CDR2 SMNVEV (reference sequence). This CDR3 region has 14 residues. V lost 5 bases, J lost 4 bases, and 5 bases stayed unmatched. The CDR3 reads CASSIADRGYGYTF. The CDR3 nucleotides are TGTGCCAGCAGTATCGCGGACAGGGGCTATGGCTACACCTTC.

This chain uses TRBV12-3 or TRBV12-4 with TRBJ1-3; D unclear. The CDR3 extends over 12 amino acids. Trimming pared 2 bases from V and 1 base from J, leaving 0 bases between. This CDR3 is CASSLSGNTIYF. Here the CDR3 DNA reads TGTGCCAGCAGTTTATCTGGAAACACCATATATTTT.

V gene TRBV6-2 or TRBV6-3 combines with J gene TRBJ2-7; the match to TRBD2 covers 14 bases. Unmatched junction bases numbered 10, after V lost 5 bases and J lost 1 base. The CDR3 has 18 amino acids. Germline-derived CDR1 and CDR2 are MNHEY and SVGEGT. CDR3 in DNA: TGTGCCAGCAGTCATACGACTAGCGGGGGGGCGAGTTCCTACGAGCAGTACTTC. This codes for CASSHTTSGGASSYEQYF.

The chain employs TRBV6-5 and TRBJ1-6; D unresolved. The V end lost 7 bases, the J end lost 9 bases, and 10 bases lay between the germline ends. Germline assignment: CDR1 MNHEY and CDR2 SVGAGI. CDR3 size: 12 residues. CDR3 sequence (DNA): TGTGCCAGCAAGCTGGGCCCTTCACCCCTCCACTTT. It encodes CASKLGPSPLHF.

The chain has TRBV12-3 or TRBV12-4 and TRBJ1-2; a weak D match, TRBD1 (5 bases). V gave up 0 bases and J gave up 7 bases, with 9 bases separating them. The CDR3 extends over 13 amino acids. The CDR3 coding sequence is TGTGCCAGCAGTTTAGCGAGGGGCGGTGGCTACACCTTC. Translated: CASSLARGGGYTF.

The chain recombines TRBV5-1 with TRBJ2-5, with 11 nucleotides matching TRBD2. This CDR3 is built from 16 residues. With 0 bases clipped from V and 4 bases from J, the junction kept 5 bases outside the gene matches. Per the germline V gene, CDR1 is SGHRS and CDR2 is YFSETQ. In nucleotides, the CDR3 is TGCGCCAGCAGCTTGGTACTAGCGGGGGACCCAGAGACCCAGTACTTC. It yields the protein CASSLVLAGDPETQYF.

The chain combines TRBV11-2 with TRBJ1-2, with 8 bases identical to TRBD1. Germline V gene lookup returns CDR1 SGHAT and CDR2 FQNNGV. This CDR3 spans 15 amino acids. Losses at the gene ends were 1 base for V and 3 bases for J; bases not matched to a gene: 4. CDR3 DNA: TGTGCCAGCAGCTTAGGCAGGGGGCCCCACTATGGCTACACCTTC. Encoded protein: CASSLGRGPHYGYTF.

This chain links TRBV5-1 with TRBJ1-3, with 8 nucleotides matching TRBD1. Losses at the gene ends were 3 bases for V and 2 bases for J; bases not matched to a gene: 10. The CDR3 length is 17 residues. From germline, CDR1 is SGHRS and CDR2 YFSETQ. Here the CDR3 DNA reads TGCGCCAGCAGCTCACAACCCAGGGGGCGCACTGGAAACACCATATATTTT. Translation gives CASSSQPRGRTGNTIYF.

The V and J genes are TRBV7-2 and TRBJ2-1; TRBD2 matches at 12 bases. J gave up 5 bases and V 5 bases, and 10 bases lay outside the gene matches. The germline CDR1 and CDR2 sequences are SGHTA and FQGNSA. CDR3 length: 17 residues. CDR3 sequence: CASSLPGTSGYDNEQFF. The CDR3 DNA reads TGTGCCAGCAGCCTCCCCGGGACTAGCGGGTACGACAATGAGCAGTTCTTC.

The chain combines TRBV6-5 with TRBJ2-7; TRBD1 agrees at 10 bases. With 6 bases clipped from V and 0 bases from J, the junction kept 5 bases outside the gene matches. The CDR3 length is 15 residues. CDR1 and CDR2 from the germline V gene are MNHEY and SVGAGI. The CDR3 nucleotides are TGTGCCAGCAGCGCGACAGGGGGCGCCTCCTACGAGCAGTACTTC. It specifies CASSATGGASYEQYF.

The rearrangement uses TRBV30 and TRBJ2-7; D gene ambiguous. This CDR3 contains 12 residues. V lost 3 bases and J 2 bases, leaving 8 bases between the germline ends. Germline CDR1 GTSNPN, CDR2 SVGIG (reference sequence). The CDR3 DNA reads as TGTGCCTGGAGGGGGTTGACCTACGAGCAGTACTTC. It yields the protein CAWRGLTYEQYF.

The sample holds many counts of this clone. The chain couples TRBV15 to TRBJ1-5; TRBD1 might be the D (5 bases). The V end was cut by 3 bases, the J end by 1 base, with 10 bases between. CDR1 is LNHNV, CDR2 YYDKDF, per germline (reference sequence). The CDR3 is 15 amino acids. The CDR3 coding sequence is TGTGCCACCAGCAGGGGGGGGGAAAGCAATCAGCCCCAGCATTTT. Residues: CATSRGGESNQPQHF. The full variable domain, with the rest looked up from reference TRBV15 and TRBJ1-5, is DAMVIQNPRYQVTQFGKPVTLSCSQTLNHNVMYWYQQKSSQAPKLLFHYYDKDFNNEADTPDNFQSRRPNTSFCFLDIRSPGLGDTAMYLCATSRGGESNQPQHFGDGTRLSIL.

CDR3 in DNA: TGTGCCAGCAGCGCTGAGAATGAGCAGTTCTTC. Its protein is CASSAENEQFF. This chain uses TRBV11-3 with TRBJ2-1; D remains ambiguous. V lost 5 bases, J lost 7 bases, and 6 bases lay in between. CDR3 length: 11 residues. Per the germline V gene, CDR1 is SGHNT and CDR2 is YENEEA.

This clone has just a few counts. The genes are TRBV7-2 and TRBJ1-4; D call uncertain. The CDR3 spans 15 residues. With 4 bases removed from V and 0 bases from J, the gap between germline ends came to 9 bases. Germline V gives CDR1 SGHTA, CDR2 FQGNSA. This chain's CDR3 is CASSSAYATNEKLFF. As DNA, the CDR3 is TGTGCCAGCAGCTCCGCATACGCAACTAATGAAAAACTGTTTTTT.